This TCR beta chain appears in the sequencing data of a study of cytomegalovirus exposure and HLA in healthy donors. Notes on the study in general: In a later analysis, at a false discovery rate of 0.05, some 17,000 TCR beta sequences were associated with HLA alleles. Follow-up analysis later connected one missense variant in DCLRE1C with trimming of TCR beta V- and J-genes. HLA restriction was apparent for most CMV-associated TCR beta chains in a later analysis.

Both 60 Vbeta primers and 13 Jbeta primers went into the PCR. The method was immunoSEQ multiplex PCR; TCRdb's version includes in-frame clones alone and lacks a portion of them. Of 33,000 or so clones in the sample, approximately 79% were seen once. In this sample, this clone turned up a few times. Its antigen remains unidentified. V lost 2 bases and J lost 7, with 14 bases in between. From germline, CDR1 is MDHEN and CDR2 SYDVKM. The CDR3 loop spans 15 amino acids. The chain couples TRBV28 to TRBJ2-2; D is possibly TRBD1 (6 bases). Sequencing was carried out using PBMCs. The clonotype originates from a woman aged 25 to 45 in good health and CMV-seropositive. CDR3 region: CASSLAGAPVGELFF. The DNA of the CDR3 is TGTGCCAGCAGTTTAGCAGGGGCGCCGGTCGGGGAGCTGTTTTTT.